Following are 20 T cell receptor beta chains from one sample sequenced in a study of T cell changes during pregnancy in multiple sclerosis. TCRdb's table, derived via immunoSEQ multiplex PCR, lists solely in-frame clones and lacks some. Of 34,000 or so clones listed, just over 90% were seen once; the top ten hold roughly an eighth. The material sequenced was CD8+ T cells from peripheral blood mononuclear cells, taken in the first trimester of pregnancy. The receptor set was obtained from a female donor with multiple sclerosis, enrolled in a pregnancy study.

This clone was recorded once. For the CDR3, the DNA is TGTGCCAGCAGCGTAGAGGTTAGCGGCAACCCCTACGAGCAGTACTTC. Protein: CASSVEVSGNPYEQYF. J is TRBJ2-7 and V is TRBV9; a possible D gene is TRBD2 (6 bases). CDR1 and CDR2 from the germline V gene are SGDLS and YYNGEE. CDR3 size: 16 residues. V lost 0 bases and J 2 bases, leaving 15 bases between the germline ends.

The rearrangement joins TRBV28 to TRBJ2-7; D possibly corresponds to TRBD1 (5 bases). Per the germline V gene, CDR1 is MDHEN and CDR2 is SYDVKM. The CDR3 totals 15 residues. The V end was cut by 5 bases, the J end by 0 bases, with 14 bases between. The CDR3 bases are TGTGCCAGCAGTCCGATACAGGAAGACTCCTACGAGCAGTACTTC. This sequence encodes CASSPIQEDSYEQYF.

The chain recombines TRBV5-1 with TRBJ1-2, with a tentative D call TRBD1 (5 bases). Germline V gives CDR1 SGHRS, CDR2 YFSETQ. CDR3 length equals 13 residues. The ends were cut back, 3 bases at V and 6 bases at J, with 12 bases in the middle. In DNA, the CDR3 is TGCGCCAGCAGCTCCTTTGACAGTCATGGCTACACCTTC. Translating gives CASSSFDSHGYTF.

DNA for the CDR3: TGTGCCACTCCGGTGGTCATGAACACTGAAGCTTTCTTT. This encodes CATPVVMNTEAFF. The chain links TRBV19 to TRBJ1-1; D is unclear. Germline loops: CDR1 LNHDA, CDR2 SQIVND (reference sequence). V lost 10 bases and J 0 bases, leaving 12 bases between the germline ends. This CDR3 has 13 residues.

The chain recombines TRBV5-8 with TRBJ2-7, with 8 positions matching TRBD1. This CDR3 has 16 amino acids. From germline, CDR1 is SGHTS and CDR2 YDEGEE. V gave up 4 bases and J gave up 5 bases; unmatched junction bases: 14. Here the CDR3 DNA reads TGTGCCAGCAGCCACCCCGAGGGGCAGGGGGCCAACGAGCAGTACTTC. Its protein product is CASSHPEGQGANEQYF.

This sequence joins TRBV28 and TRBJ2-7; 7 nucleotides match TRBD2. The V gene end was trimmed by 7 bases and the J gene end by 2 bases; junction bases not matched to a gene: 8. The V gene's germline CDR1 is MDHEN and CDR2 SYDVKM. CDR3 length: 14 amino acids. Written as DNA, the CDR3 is TGTGCCAGCACCCCAGAGGGACTACCCTACGAGCAGTACTTC. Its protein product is CASTPEGLPYEQYF. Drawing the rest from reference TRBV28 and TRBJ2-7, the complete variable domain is DVKVTQSSRYLVKRTGEKVFLECVQDMDHENMFWYRQDPGLGLRLIYFSYDVKMKEKGDIPEGYSVSREKKERFSLILESASTNQTSMYLCASTPEGLPYEQYFGPGTRLTVT.

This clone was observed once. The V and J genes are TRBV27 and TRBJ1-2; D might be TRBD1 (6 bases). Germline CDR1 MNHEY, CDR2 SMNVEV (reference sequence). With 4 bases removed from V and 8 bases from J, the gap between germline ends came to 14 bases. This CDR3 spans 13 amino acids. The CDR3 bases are TGTGCCAGCAGTTCAGGGACACTCGAGGGCTACACCTTC. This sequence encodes CASSSGTLEGYTF.

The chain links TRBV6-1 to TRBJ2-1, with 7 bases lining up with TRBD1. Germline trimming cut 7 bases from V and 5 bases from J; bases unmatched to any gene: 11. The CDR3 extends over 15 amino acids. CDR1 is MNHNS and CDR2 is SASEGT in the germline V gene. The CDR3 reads CASNEKTGINNEQFF. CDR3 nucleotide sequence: TGTGCCAGCAACGAAAAGACAGGGATTAACAATGAGCAGTTCTTC.

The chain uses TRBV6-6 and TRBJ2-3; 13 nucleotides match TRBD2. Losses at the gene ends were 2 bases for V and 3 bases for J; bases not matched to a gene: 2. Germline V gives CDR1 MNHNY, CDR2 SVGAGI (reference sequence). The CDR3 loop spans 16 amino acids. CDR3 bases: TGTGCCAGCAGTTACCCGACTAGCGGGAGGACAGATACGCAGTATTTT. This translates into CASSYPTSGRTDTQYF.

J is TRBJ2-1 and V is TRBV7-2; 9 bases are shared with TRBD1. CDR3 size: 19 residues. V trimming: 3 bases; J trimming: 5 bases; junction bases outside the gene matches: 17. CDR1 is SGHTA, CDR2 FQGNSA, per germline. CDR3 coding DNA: TGTGCCAGCAGCTTCCTATCGGTAAGGGGGACAGGGAAGGACAATGAGCAGTTCTTC. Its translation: CASSFLSVRGTGKDNEQFF.

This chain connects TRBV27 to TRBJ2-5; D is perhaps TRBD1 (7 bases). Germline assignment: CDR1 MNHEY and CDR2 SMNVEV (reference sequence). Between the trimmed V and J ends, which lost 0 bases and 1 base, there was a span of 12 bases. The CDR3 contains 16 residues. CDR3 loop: CASSLSGGTAQETQYF. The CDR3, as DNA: TGTGCCAGCAGTTTATCAGGGGGGACAGCCCAAGAGACCCAGTACTTC.

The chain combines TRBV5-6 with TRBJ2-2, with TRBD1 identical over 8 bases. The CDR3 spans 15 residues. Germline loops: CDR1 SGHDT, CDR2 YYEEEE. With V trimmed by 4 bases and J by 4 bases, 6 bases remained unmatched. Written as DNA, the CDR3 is TGTGCCAGCAGCACTTCGACAGGGGTCACCGGGGAGCTGTTTTTT. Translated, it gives CASSTSTGVTGELFF.

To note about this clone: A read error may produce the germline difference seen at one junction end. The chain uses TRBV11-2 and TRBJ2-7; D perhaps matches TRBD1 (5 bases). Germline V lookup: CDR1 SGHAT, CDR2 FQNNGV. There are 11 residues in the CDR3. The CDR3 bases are TGTGCCAGCAGCTTTAGGGGATTCTTGGACTTC. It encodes CASSFRGFLDF.

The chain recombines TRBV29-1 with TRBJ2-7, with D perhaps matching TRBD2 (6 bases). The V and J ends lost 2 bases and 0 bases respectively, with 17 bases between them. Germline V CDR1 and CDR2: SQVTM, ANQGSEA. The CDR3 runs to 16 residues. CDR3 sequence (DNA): TGCAGCGTTGAAATCCCCGCTCGGGAGACCTCCTACGAGCAGTACTTC. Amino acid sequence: CSVEIPARETSYEQYF.

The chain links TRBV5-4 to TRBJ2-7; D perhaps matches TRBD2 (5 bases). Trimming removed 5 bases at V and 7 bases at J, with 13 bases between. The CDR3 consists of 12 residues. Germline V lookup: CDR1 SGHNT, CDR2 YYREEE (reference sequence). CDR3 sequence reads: CASRVREGEQYF. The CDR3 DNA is TGTGCCAGCAGGGTGAGGGAAGGGGAGCAGTACTTC.

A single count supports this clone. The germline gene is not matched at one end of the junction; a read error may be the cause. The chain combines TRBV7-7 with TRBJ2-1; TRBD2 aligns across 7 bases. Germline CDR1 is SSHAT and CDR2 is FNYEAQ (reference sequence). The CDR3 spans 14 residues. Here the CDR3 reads CASSHRGRADEQFF. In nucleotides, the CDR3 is TGTGCTAGCAGCCACCGTGGGAGGGCCGATGAGCAGTTCTTC.

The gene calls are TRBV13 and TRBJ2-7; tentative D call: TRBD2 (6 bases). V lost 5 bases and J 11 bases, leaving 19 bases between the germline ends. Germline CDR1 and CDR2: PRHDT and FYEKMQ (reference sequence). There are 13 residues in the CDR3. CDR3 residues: CASSRPEGEVKYF. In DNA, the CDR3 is TGTGCCAGCAGCCGCCCGGAGGGAGAGGTGAAGTACTTC.

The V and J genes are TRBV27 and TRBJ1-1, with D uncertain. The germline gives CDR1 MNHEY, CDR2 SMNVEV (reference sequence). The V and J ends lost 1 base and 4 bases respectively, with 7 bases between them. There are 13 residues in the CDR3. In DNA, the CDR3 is TGTGCCAGCAGTTTATTTGTGAGCACTGAAGCTTTCTTT. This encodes CASSLFVSTEAFF.

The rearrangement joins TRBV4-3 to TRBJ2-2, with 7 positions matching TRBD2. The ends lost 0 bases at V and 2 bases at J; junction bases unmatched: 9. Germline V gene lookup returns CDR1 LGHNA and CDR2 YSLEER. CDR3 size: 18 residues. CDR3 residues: CASSQDGIAGHNTGELFF. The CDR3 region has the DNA TGCGCCAGCAGCCAAGATGGAATAGCGGGTCATAACACCGGGGAGCTGTTTTTT.

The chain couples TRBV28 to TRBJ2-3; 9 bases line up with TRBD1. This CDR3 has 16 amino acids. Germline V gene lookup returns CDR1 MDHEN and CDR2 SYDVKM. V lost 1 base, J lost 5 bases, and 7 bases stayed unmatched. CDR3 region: CASSLLGTGLGDTQYF. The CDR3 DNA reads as TGTGCCAGCAGTTTATTGGGGACAGGGCTTGGAGATACGCAGTATTTT.